This T cell receptor beta chain emerged from a study of cytomegalovirus exposure and HLA in healthy donors. The CDR3 consists of 12 residues. V gave up 5 bases and J gave up 17 bases, with 16 bases separating them. CDR1 LNHDA and CDR2 SQIVND come from the germline V gene (reference sequence). Profiling relied on immunoSEQ multiplex PCR, and the TCRdb table lists in-frame clones only, not all of them. The sample lists about 50,000 clones; approximately 93% were seen once. This TCR was recovered from a woman in her late teens or twenties in good health and CMV-seropositive. The V call is TRBV19, the J call TRBJ1-6, with D unresolved. Sequences were obtained from PBMCs. This chain's CDR3 is CASSSGSLIVHF. The CDR3 DNA reads as TGTGCCAGTAGTTCGGGGAGCCTGATTGTCCACTTT.